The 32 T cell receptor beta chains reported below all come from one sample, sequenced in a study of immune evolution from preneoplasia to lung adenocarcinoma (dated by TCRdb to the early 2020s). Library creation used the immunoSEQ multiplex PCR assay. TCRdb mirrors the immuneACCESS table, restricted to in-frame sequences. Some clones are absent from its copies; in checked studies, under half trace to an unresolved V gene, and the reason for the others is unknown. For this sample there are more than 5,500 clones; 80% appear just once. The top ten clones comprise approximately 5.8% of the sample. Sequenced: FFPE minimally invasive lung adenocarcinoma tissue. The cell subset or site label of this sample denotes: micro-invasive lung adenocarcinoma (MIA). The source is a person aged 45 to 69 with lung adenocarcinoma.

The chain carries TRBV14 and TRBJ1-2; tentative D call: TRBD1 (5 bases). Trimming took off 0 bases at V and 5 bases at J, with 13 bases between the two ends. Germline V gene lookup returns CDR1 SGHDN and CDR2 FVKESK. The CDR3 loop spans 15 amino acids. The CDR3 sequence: CASSQEGERSYGYTF. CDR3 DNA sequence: TGTGCCAGCAGCCAAGAGGGGGAACGGTCTTATGGCTACACCTTC.

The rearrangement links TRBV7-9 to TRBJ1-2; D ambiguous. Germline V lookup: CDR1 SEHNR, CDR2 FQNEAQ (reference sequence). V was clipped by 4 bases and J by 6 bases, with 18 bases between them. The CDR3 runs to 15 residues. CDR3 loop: CASSSTLPGWDGYTF. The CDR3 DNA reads TGTGCCAGCAGCTCCACCCTGCCGGGGTGGGATGGCTACACCTTC.

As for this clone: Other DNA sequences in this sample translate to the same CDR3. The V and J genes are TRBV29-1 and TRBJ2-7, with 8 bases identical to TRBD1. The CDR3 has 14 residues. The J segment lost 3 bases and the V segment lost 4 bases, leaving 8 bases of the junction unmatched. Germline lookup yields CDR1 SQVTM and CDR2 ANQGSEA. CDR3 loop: CSVAGQEIVYEQYF. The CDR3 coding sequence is TGCAGCGTTGCGGGACAGGAAATAGTCTACGAGCAGTACTTC.

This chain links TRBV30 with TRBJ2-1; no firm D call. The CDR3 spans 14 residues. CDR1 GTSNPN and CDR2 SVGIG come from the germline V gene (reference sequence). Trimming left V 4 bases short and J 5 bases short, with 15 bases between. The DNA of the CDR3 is TGTGCCTGGACCCGAATGCGATCTGACAATGAGCAGTTCTTC. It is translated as CAWTRMRSDNEQFF.

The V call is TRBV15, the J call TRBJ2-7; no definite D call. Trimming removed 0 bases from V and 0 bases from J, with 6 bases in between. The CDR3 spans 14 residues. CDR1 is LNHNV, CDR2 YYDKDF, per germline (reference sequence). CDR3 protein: CATSRDRNSYEQYF. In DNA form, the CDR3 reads TGTGCCACCAGCAGAGATCGCAACTCCTACGAGCAGTACTTC. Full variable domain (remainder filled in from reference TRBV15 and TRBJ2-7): DAMVIQNPRYQVTQFGKPVTLSCSQTLNHNVMYWYQQKSSQAPKLLFHYYDKDFNNEADTPDNFQSRRPNTSFCFLDIRSPGLGDTAMYLCATSRDRNSYEQYFGPGTRLTVT.

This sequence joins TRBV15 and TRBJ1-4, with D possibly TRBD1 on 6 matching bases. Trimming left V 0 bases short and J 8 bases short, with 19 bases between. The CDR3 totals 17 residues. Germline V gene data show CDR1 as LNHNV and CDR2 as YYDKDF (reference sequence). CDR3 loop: CATSRDHGGNEGEKLFF. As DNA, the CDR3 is TGTGCCACCAGCAGAGATCATGGGGGCAACGAGGGGGAAAAACTGTTTTTT. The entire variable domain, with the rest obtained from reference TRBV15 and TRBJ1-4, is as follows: DAMVIQNPRYQVTQFGKPVTLSCSQTLNHNVMYWYQQKSSQAPKLLFHYYDKDFNNEADTPDNFQSRRPNTSFCFLDIRSPGLGDTAMYLCATSRDHGGNEGEKLFFGSGTQLSVL.

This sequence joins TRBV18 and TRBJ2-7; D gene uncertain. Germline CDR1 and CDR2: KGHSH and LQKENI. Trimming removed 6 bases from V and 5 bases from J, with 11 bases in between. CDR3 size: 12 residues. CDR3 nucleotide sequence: TGTGCCAGCTCCCCCGGCGGAGACGAGCAGTACTTC. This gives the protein CASSPGGDEQYF.

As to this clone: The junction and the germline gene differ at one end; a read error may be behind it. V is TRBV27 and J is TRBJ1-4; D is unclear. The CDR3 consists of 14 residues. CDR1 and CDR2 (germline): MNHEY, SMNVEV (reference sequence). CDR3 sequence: CVSRRAATNEKLFF. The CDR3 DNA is TGTGTCAGCAGAAGGGCCGCAACTAATGAAAAACTGTTTTTT.

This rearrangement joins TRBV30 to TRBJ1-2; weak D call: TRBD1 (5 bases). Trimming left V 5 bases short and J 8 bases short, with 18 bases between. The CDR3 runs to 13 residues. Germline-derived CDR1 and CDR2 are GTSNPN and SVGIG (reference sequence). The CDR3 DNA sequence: TGTGCCTGGGGGGGACTGACGCTGGGAGGCTACACCTTC. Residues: CAWGGLTLGGYTF.

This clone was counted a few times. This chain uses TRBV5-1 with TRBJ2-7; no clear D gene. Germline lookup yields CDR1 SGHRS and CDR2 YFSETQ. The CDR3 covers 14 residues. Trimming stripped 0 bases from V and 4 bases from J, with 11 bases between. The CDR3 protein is CASSLGSLEYEQYF. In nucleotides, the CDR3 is TGCGCCAGCAGCTTGGGCTCACTCGAGTACGAGCAGTACTTC.

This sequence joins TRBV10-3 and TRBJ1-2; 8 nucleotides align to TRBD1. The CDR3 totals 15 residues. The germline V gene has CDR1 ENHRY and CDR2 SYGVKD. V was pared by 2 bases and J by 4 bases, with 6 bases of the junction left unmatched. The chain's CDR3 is CAISEEETGVYGYTF. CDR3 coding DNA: TGTGCCATCAGTGAGGAAGAGACAGGGGTCTATGGCTACACCTTC.

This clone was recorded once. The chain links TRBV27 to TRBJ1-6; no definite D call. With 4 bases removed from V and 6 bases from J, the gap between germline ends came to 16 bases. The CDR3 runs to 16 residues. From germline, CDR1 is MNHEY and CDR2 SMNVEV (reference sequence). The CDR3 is CASSSINFGFNSPLHF. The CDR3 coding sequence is TGTGCCAGCAGTTCAATAAATTTTGGATTTAATTCACCCCTCCACTTT.

CDR3 nucleotide sequence: TGTGCCAGCAGTTTGGGTGGGGGGGCCGCAGATACGCAGTATTTT. Residues: CASSLGGGAADTQYF. The rearrangement uses TRBV28 and TRBJ2-3, with D tentatively TRBD2 (7 bases). The germline V gene has CDR1 MDHEN and CDR2 SYDVKM. V was pared by 3 bases and J by 4 bases, with 14 bases between. This CDR3 comprises 15 residues. Looking up the rest from reference TRBV28 and TRBJ2-3 gives the full variable domain: DVKVTQSSRYLVKRTGEKVFLECVQDMDHENMFWYRQDPGLGLRLIYFSYDVKMKEKGDIPEGYSVSREKKERFSLILESASTNQTSMYLCASSLGGGAADTQYFGPGTRLTVL.

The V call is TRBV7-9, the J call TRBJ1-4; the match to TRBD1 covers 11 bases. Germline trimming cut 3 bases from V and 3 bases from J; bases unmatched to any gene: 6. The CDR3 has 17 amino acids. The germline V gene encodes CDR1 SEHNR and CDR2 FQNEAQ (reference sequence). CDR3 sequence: CASSFPDRGPSNEKLFF. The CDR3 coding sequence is TGTGCCAGCAGCTTCCCGGACAGGGGGCCGTCTAATGAAAAACTGTTTTTT. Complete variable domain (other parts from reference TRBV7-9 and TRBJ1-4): DTGVSQNPRHKITKRGQNVTFRCDPISEHNRLYWYRQTLGQGPEFLTYFQNEAQLEKSRLLSDRFSAERPKGSFSTLEIQRTEQGDSAMYLCASSFPDRGPSNEKLFFGSGTQLSVL.

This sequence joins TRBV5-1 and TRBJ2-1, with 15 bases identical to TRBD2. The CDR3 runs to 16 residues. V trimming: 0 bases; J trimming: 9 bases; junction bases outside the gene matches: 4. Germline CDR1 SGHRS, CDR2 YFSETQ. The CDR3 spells CASSLGQGLAGGEQFF. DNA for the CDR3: TGCGCCAGCAGCTTGGGACAGGGACTAGCGGGAGGTGAGCAGTTCTTC.

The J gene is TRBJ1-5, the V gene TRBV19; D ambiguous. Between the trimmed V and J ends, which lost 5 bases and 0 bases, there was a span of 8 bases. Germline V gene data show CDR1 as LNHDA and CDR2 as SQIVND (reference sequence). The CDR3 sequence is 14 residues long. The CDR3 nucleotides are TGTGCCAGTAGTCCTCAGCATAGCAATCAGCCCCAGCATTTT. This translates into CASSPQHSNQPQHF.

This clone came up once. The CDR3, as DNA: TGTGCCAGCAGGACAACTAAAAACACCGGGGAGCTGTTTTTT. Translating it yields CASRTTKNTGELFF. The chain recombines TRBV6-1 with TRBJ2-2; no clear D. V lost 6 bases and J lost 2, with 10 bases in between. Germline lookup yields CDR1 MNHNS and CDR2 SASEGT. The CDR3 covers 14 residues.

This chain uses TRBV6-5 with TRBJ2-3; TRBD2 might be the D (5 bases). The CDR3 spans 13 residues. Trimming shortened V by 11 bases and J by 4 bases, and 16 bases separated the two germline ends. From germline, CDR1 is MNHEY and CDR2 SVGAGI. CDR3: CAVRGSTADTQYF. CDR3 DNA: TGTGCCGTCCGGGGTAGTACCGCAGATACGCAGTATTTT.

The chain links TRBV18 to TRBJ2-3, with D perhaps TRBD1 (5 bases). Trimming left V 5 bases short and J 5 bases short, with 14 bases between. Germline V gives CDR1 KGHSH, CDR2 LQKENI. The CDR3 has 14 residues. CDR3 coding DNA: TGTGCCAGCTCAGCAGGAACTCAGGGAGATACGCAGTATTTT. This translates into CASSAGTQGDTQYF.

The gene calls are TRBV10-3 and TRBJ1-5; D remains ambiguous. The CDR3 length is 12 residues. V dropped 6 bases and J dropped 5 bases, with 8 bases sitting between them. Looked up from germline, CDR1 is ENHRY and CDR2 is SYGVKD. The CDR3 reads CAIRGIDQPQHF. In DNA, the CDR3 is TGTGCCATCAGGGGGATAGATCAGCCCCAGCATTTT.

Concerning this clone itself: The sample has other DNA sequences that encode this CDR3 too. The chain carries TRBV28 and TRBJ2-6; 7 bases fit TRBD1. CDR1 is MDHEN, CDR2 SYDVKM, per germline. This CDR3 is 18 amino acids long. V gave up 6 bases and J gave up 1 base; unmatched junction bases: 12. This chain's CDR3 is CASSPGDSSSSGANVLTF. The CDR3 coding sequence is TGTGCCAGCAGCCCCGGGGACAGCTCGTCTTCTGGGGCCAACGTCCTGACTTTC.

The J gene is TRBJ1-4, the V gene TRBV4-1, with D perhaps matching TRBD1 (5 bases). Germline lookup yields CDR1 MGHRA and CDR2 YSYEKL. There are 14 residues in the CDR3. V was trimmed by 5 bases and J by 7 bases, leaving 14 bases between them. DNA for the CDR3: TGCGCCAGCAGCTACCAGGGTCTTAGTGAAAAACTGTTTTTT. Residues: CASSYQGLSEKLFF.

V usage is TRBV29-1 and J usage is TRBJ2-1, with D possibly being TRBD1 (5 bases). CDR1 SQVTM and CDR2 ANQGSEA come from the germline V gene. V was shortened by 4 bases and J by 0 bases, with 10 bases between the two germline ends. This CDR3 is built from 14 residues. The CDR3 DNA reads TGCAGCGTTGTACCACAGGACTCCTACAATGAGCAGTTCTTC. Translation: CSVVPQDSYNEQFF.

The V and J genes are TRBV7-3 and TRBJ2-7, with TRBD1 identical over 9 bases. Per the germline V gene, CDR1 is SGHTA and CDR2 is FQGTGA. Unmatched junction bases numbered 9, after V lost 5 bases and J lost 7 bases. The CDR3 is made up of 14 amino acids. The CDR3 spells CASSQQTGGGEQYF. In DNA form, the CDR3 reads TGTGCCAGCAGCCAGCAGACAGGGGGAGGAGAGCAGTACTTC.

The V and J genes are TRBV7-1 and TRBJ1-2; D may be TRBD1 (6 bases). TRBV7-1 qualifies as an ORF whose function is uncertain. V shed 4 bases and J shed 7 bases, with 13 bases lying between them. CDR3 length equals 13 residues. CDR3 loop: CASSLGAGAGYTF. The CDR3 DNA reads TGTGCCAGCAGCTTAGGGGCAGGGGCTGGCTACACCTTC.

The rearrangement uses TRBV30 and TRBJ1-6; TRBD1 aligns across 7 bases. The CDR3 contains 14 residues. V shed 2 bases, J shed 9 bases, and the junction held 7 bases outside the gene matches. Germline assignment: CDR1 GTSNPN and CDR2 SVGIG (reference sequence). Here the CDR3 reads CAWSSRTGRSPLHF. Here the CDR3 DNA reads TGTGCCTGGAGTAGTAGGACAGGCCGTTCACCCCTCCACTTT.

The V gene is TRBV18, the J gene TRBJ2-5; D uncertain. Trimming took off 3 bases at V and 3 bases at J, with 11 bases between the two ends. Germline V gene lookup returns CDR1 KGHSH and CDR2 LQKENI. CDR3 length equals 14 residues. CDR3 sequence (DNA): TGTGCCAGCTCACCCCCCCGTCACGAAGAGACCCAGTACTTC. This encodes CASSPPRHEETQYF.

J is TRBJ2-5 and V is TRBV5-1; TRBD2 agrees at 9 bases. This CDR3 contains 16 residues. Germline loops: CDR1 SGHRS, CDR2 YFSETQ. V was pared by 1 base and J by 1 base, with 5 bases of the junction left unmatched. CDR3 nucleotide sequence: TGCGCCAGCAGCTTGTTCAGCGGGGGGCCCCAAGAGACCCAGTACTTC. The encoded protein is CASSLFSGGPQETQYF. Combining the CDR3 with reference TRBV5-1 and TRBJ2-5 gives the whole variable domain KAGVTQTPRYLIKTRGQQVTLSCSPISGHRSVSWYQQTPGQGLQFLFEYFSETQRNKGNFPGRFSGRQFSNSRSEMNVSTLELGDSALYLCASSLFSGGPQETQYFGPGTRLLVL.

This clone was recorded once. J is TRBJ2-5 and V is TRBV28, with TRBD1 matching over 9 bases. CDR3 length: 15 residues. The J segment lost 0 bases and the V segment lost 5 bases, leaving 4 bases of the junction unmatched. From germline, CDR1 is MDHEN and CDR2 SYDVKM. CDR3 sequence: CASSGGQGHQETQYF. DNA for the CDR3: TGTGCCAGCAGTGGGGGACAGGGACACCAAGAGACCCAGTACTTC.

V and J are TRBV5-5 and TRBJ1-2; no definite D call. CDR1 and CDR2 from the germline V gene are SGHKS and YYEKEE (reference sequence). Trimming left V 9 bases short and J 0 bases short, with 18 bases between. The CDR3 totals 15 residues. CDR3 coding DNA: TGTGCCACTCGATCTCTGGACCTTCCTAACTATGGCTACACCTTC. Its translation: CATRSLDLPNYGYTF.

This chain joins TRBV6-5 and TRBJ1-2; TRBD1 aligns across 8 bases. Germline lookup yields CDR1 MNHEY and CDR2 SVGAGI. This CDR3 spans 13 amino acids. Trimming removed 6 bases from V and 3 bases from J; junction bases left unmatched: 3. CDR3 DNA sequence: TGTGCCAGCAGCCCGACAGGGGACTATGGCTACACCTTC. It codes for CASSPTGDYGYTF.

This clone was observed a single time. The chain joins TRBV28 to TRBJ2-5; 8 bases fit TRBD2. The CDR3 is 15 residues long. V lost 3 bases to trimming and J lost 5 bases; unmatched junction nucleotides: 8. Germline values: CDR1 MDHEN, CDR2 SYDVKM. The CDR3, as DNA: TGTGCCAGCAGTTTTCGGGGGGGCCTAGTTGAGACCCAGTACTTC. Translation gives CASSFRGGLVETQYF.